This T cell receptor beta chain was captured in a study of blood T cell repertoires in COVID-19. About the study: Samples came from the United States, Italy and Spain, spanning acute and convalescent COVID-19.

Original processing notes: From reference gene primer amplification, estimates of nucleated cell counts were derived. TCRdb keeps only in-frame clones here, not all; method: immunoSEQ multiplex PCR. That table supplies the V and J calls and clone size; D and trimming were determined from the DNA. The sample lists about 290,000 clones, approximately 90% occurring once. V gave up 7 bases and J gave up 0 bases, with 8 bases separating them. The CDR3 has 13 residues. The sample was peripheral blood. The sequence was collected from a woman aged 25 to 45 with active or convalescent COVID-19. J is TRBJ2-3 and V is TRBV12-3 or TRBV12-4; D gene ambiguous. In DNA, the CDR3 is TGTGCCAGCACCTTCTCTAGCACAGATACGCAGTATTTT. This sequence encodes CASTFSSTDTQYF.